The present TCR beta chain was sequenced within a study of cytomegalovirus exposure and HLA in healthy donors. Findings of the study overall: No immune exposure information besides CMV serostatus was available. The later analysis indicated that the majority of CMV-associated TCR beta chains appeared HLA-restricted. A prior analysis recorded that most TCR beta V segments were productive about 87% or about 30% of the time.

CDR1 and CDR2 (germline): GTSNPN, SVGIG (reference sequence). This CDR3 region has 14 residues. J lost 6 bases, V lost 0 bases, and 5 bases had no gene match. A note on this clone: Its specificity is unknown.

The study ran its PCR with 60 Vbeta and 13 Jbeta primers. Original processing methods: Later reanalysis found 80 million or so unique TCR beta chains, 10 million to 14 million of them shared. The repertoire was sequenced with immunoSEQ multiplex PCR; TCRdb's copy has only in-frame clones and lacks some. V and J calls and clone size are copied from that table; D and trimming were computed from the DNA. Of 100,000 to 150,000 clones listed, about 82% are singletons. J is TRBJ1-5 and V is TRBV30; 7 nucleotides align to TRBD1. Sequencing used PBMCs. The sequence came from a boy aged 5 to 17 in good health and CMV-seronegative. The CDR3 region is CAWSVLAGGQPQHF. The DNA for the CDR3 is TGTGCCTGGAGTGTACTTGCAGGGGGTCAGCCCCAGCATTTT.